One and the same sample provided the 9 T cell receptor beta chains below, sequenced in a study of response to subunit inactivated influenza vaccine. TCRdb reanalysed the RT-PCR reads using MiXCR and keeps one entry per CDR3 protein. The repertoire has under 550,000 distinct CDR3 sequences, approximately 7.6% of them found once; the top ten carry approximately 13%. The material was PBMCs from blood, obtained roughly 24 months after vaccination. Source of these receptors: a man in his fifties or sixties who received an inactivated influenza vaccine.

This clonotype has a handful of counts. The chain couples TRBV19 to TRBJ2-3; D might be TRBD2 (5 bases). The ends were cut back, 5 bases at V and 10 bases at J, with 16 bases in the middle. This CDR3 comprises 13 residues. Germline V gives CDR1 LNHDA, CDR2 SQIVND (reference sequence). CDR3: CASSARRASPQYF. The CDR3 nucleotides read TGTGCCAGTAGTGCCCGGCGGGCTAGCCCGCAGTATTTT. Variable domain in full (rest from reference TRBV19 and TRBJ2-3): DGGITQSPKYLFRKEGQNVTLSCEQNLNHDAMYWYRQDPGQGLRLIYYSQIVNDFQKGDIAEGYSVSREKKESFPLTVTSAQKNPTAFYLCASSARRASPQYFGPGTRLTVL.

This rearrangement joins TRBV7-9 to TRBJ2-7; maybe TRBD1 (5 bases). Trimming took off 1 base at V and 2 bases at J, with 18 bases between the two ends. Germline values: CDR1 SEHNR, CDR2 FQNEAQ (reference sequence). The length of the CDR3 is 17 residues. The CDR3 sequence: CASSLEGPGRRAYEQYF. DNA for the CDR3: TGTGCCAGCAGCTTAGAAGGTCCCGGGCGCAGGGCCTACGAGCAGTACTTC. The full variable domain, with the rest looked up from reference TRBV7-9 and TRBJ2-7, is DTGVSQNPRHKITKRGQNVTFRCDPISEHNRLYWYRQTLGQGPEFLTYFQNEAQLEKSRLLSDRFSAERPKGSFSTLEIQRTEQGDSAMYLCASSLEGPGRRAYEQYFGPGTRLTVT.

In its sample, this clonotype was seen a few times. This chain connects TRBV28 to TRBJ2-7; 9 nucleotides align to TRBD1. Germline V gene data show CDR1 as MDHEN and CDR2 as SYDVKM. V dropped 6 bases and J dropped 6; count of bases not matched to a gene: 9. The CDR3 length is 14 residues. The CDR3, as DNA: TGTGCCAGCAGCCGGACAGGGGTCCCTCCCGAGCAGTACTTC. Translated: CASSRTGVPPEQYF. Using reference TRBV28 and TRBJ2-7 for the parts outside the CDR3, the full variable domain is DVKVTQSSRYLVKRTGEKVFLECVQDMDHENMFWYRQDPGLGLRLIYFSYDVKMKEKGDIPEGYSVSREKKERFSLILESASTNQTSMYLCASSRTGVPPEQYFGPGTRLTVT.

At least ten counts were recorded for this clonotype. The chain is built from TRBV20-1 and TRBJ1-1, with TRBD1 identical over 7 bases. Germline lookup yields CDR1 DFQATT and CDR2 SNEGSKA (reference sequence). The CDR3 covers 13 residues. Trimming took 7 bases from V and 6 from J; bases not matched to a gene: 11. Written as DNA, the CDR3 is TGCAGTGTTTCATCAGACAGGGAAGCTGAAGCTTTCTTT. It is translated as CSVSSDREAEAFF.

The table lists this clonotype with a count of one. V and J are TRBV4-2 and TRBJ2-5, with 8 bases that match TRBD1. From germline, CDR1 is LGHNA and CDR2 YNFKEQ. This CDR3 is 14 amino acids long. V was pared by 3 bases and J by 3 bases, with 3 bases of the junction left unmatched. CDR3 bases: TGTGCCAGCAGCCACGGACAGGGCGAAGAGACCCAGTACTTC. It yields the protein CASSHGQGEETQYF.

In its sample, this clonotype was seen many times. J is TRBJ2-7 and V is TRBV20-1; possibly TRBD1 for D (7 bases). The CDR3 has 13 amino acids. Trimming pared 5 bases from V and 2 bases from J, leaving 13 bases between. Per germline, CDR1 DFQATT and CDR2 SNEGSKA (reference sequence). The CDR3: CSAPSDRAYEQYF. CDR3 sequence (DNA): TGCAGTGCTCCTAGCGACAGGGCCTACGAGCAGTACTTC.

Ten or more counts support this clonotype. V and J are TRBV7-2 and TRBJ2-4; a possible D gene is TRBD2 (6 bases). The V and J ends lost 1 base and 3 bases respectively, with 16 bases between them. Germline V CDR1 and CDR2: SGHTA, FQGNSA. This CDR3 has 17 residues. The CDR3 loop is CASSLGLGRRGKNIQYF. The CDR3 DNA follows: TGTGCCAGCAGCTTAGGGCTTGGACGGAGGGGCAAAAACATTCAGTACTTC.

This rearrangement joins TRBV4-2 to TRBJ2-6; D not certain. V was cut by 1 base and J by 1 base, with 20 bases left in between. The CDR3 spans 20 residues. The germline V gene encodes CDR1 LGHNA and CDR2 YNFKEQ. The CDR3 loop is CASSQGKRLTVPSGANVLTF. The CDR3 nucleotides read TGTGCCAGCAGCCAAGGGAAACGGTTGACGGTTCCATCTGGGGCCAACGTCCTGACTTTC.

This clonotype has only a few counts. The rearrangement joins TRBV5-1 to TRBJ1-1, with D unclear. This CDR3 comprises 15 residues. From germline, CDR1 is SGHRS and CDR2 YFSETQ. The V and J ends lost 3 bases and 3 bases respectively, with 15 bases between them. The CDR3 protein is CASSSARQLDTEAFF. The DNA for the CDR3 is TGCGCCAGCAGCTCGGCAAGGCAACTGGACACTGAAGCTTTCTTT.